Listed here are 19 T cell receptor beta chains from one sample, sequenced in a study of Graves' ophthalmopathy and Graves' hyperthyroidism. RNA transcripts served as template for amplifying TCR beta CDR3 sequences. HTBI primers primed a first-round RT-PCR, and a second-round multiplex PCR followed. TCRdb reanalysed the multiplex PCR reads using MiXCR and keeps one entry per CDR3 protein. The sample holds about 1.2 million distinct CDR3 sequences, about 36% seen once. Sequenced sample: peripheral blood or thyroid tissue (not recorded which). The source of these receptors is an adult man with Graves' hyperthyroidism.

This clonotype was seen only once. V is TRBV24-1 and J is TRBJ2-7; 7 bases are shared with TRBD2. V lost 12 bases to trimming and J lost 6 bases; unmatched junction nucleotides: 13. Germline CDR1 reads KGHDR; CDR2 reads SFDVKD. The CDR3 totals 13 residues. The CDR3 region is CAWSRGGDSEQYF. CDR3 DNA: TGTGCCTGGAGTCGTGGGGGGGATTCCGAGCAGTACTTC.

There are many counts of this clonotype. This sequence joins TRBV12-3 or TRBV12-4 and TRBJ1-1; 11 bases are shared with TRBD1. J lost 7 bases, V lost 5 bases, and 6 bases had no gene match. The length of the CDR3 is 14 residues. CDR3 region: CASSLRGQGVEAFF. In DNA, the CDR3 is TGTGCCAGCAGTCTCCGGGGACAGGGGGTTGAAGCTTTCTTT.

This clonotype showed up many times. The J gene is TRBJ2-5, the V gene TRBV15; D is unresolved. Germline loops: CDR1 LNHNV, CDR2 YYDKDF (reference sequence). The V end lost 0 bases, the J end lost 7 bases, and 15 bases lay between the germline ends. The CDR3 spans 15 residues. CDR3 loop: CATSREVGSLGTQYF. CDR3 sequence (DNA): TGTGCCACCAGCAGAGAGGTCGGCTCCCTCGGGACCCAGTACTTC.

The table lists this clonotype with a few counts. The chain links TRBV6-5 to TRBJ1-2; D is unresolved. The germline V gene encodes CDR1 MNHEY and CDR2 SVGAGI. The CDR3 consists of 15 residues. Trimming took 5 bases from V and 0 from J, leaving 13 bases between them. CDR3 nucleotides: TGTGCCAGCAGTGGCATCGGACGGACTAACTATGGCTACACCTTC. Translating gives CASSGIGRTNYGYTF.

This clonotype was observed at least ten times. The chain uses TRBV7-8 and TRBJ1-2, with D possibly TRBD1 on 6 matching bases. Germline V gene data show CDR1 as SGHVS and CDR2 as FQNEAQ. The ends were cut back, 5 bases at V and 10 bases at J, with 17 bases in the middle. The CDR3 is made up of 13 amino acids. The CDR3 is CASSPLGTNDYTF. CDR3 coding DNA: TGTGCCAGCAGCCCTCTCGGGACAAATGACTACACCTTC.

The chain couples TRBV15 to TRBJ2-5; TRBD1 is a possible D gene (6 bases). This CDR3 region has 16 residues. CDR1 LNHNV and CDR2 YYDKDF come from the germline V gene (reference sequence). V lost 0 bases and J 1 base, leaving 12 bases between the germline ends. The CDR3 region has the DNA TGTGCCACCAGCAGAGATGAGGGGGTTTCCCAAGAGACCCAGTACTTC. Amino acid sequence: CATSRDEGVSQETQYF.

This chain links TRBV14 with TRBJ2-5, with 8 positions matching TRBD1. The germline CDR1 and CDR2 sequences are SGHDN and FVKESK. The CDR3 is 15 amino acids. V lost 0 bases to trimming and J lost 1 base; unmatched junction nucleotides: 1. CDR3 residues: CASSQDGQGQETQYF. The CDR3 DNA follows: TGTGCCAGCAGCCAAGACGGACAGGGCCAAGAGACCCAGTACTTC.

This clonotype was picked up many times. This chain connects TRBV5-1 to TRBJ2-7; D is unresolved. The CDR3 contains 15 residues. The V and J ends lost 2 bases and 6 bases respectively, with 18 bases between them. CDR1 is SGHRS and CDR2 is YFSETQ in the germline V gene. The CDR3 DNA reads TGCGCCAGCAGCTTTGACGGTGAGCTACAAGGCGAGCAGTACTTC. This gives the protein CASSFDGELQGEQYF.

This clonotype was counted ten times or more. The chain links TRBV7-2 to TRBJ1-5, with TRBD1 as a possible D gene (5 bases). The CDR3 totals 16 residues. V gave up 3 bases and J gave up 0 bases, with 12 bases separating them. Germline CDR1 reads SGHTA; CDR2 reads FQGNSA. CDR3: CASSLGEWGSNQPQHF. The CDR3 DNA sequence: TGTGCCAGCAGCTTGGGGGAGTGGGGTAGCAATCAGCCCCAGCATTTT.

Points on this clonotype: This could be a read error, since a much larger clone is one nucleotide away. The gene calls are TRBV20-1 and TRBJ1-4; TRBD1 aligns across 8 bases. The ends lost 4 bases at V and 10 bases at J; junction bases unmatched: 11. The CDR3 runs 14 residues. Germline CDR1 and CDR2: DFQATT and SNEGSKA (reference sequence). The CDR3 loop is CSANGQGRKGKLFF. The CDR3 DNA is TGCAGTGCTAACGGACAGGGCAGGAAGGGAAAACTGTTTTTT.

This clonotype occurred a few times. This chain connects TRBV4-1 to TRBJ1-3; D unresolved. The CDR3 is 15 amino acids. Germline lookup yields CDR1 MGHRA and CDR2 YSYEKL. The V end lost 0 bases, the J end lost 0 bases, and 6 bases lay between the germline ends. The CDR3 nucleotides are TGCGCCAGCAGCCAAGAGTGGGGCTCTGGAAACACCATATATTTT. This encodes CASSQEWGSGNTIYF.

CDR3: CASSSRVGYTF. Written as DNA, the CDR3 is TGTGCCAGCAGTTCCAGGGTTGGCTACACCTTC. The chain has TRBV6-5 and TRBJ1-2, with D maybe TRBD1 (5 bases). CDR3 length: 11 residues. Germline V gene sequence: CDR1 MNHEY, CDR2 SVGAGI. V was shortened by 4 bases and J by 7 bases, with 7 bases between the two germline ends.

CDR3 DNA sequence: TGCAGTGCTAGAAAGGGGAACACCGGGGAGCTGTTTTTT. This sequence encodes CSARKGNTGELFF. The chain combines TRBV20-1 with TRBJ2-2, with unresolved D. In germline, CDR1 is DFQATT, CDR2 SNEGSKA (reference sequence). The length of the CDR3 is 13 residues. V lost 2 bases, J lost 1 base, and 5 bases lay in between.

The CDR3: CASSLVRWPRYEQYF. The CDR3 DNA follows: TGTGCCAGCAGCTTAGTTCGCTGGCCACGCTACGAGCAGTACTTC. The J gene is TRBJ2-7, the V gene TRBV7-2; no reliable D call. V gave up 1 base and J gave up 3 bases, with 13 bases separating them. CDR3 length equals 15 residues. Germline V gives CDR1 SGHTA, CDR2 FQGNSA.

On this clonotype itself: The junction shows a germline mismatch at one end, possibly a read error. For the CDR3, the DNA is TGCGCCAGCAGCCAAGAGGGCAGCACCCGGCACTATGGCTACACCTTC. Translating gives CASSQEGSTRHYGYTF. The chain couples TRBV5-6 to TRBJ1-2; D is uncertain. Germline CDR1 and CDR2: SGHDT and YYEEEE. The CDR3 extends over 16 amino acids.

This clonotype was found many times. The gene calls are TRBV24-1 and TRBJ2-5; D is unresolved. V lost 12 bases and J 1 base, leaving 17 bases between the germline ends. Germline assignment: CDR1 KGHDR and CDR2 SFDVKD. CDR3 length: 14 residues. The chain's CDR3 is CAPEDGSTQETQYF. CDR3 sequence (DNA): TGTGCCCCCGAGGACGGATCCACCCAAGAGACCCAGTACTTC.

The CDR3 region has the DNA TGTGCCAGTAGTAGCCGGGAAGCGGGCGCCTCCTACGAGCAGTACTTC. It is translated as CASSSREAGASYEQYF. The V and J genes are TRBV19 and TRBJ2-7, with D tentatively TRBD2 (6 bases). V was trimmed by 4 bases and J by 0 bases, leaving 16 bases between them. The CDR3 is 16 residues long. CDR1 is LNHDA, CDR2 SQIVND, per germline (reference sequence).

This clonotype was counted a few times. The rearrangement links TRBV30 to TRBJ1-4; weak D call: TRBD1 (6 bases). Trimming took 7 bases from V and 8 from J, leaving 17 bases between them. The germline gives CDR1 GTSNPN, CDR2 SVGIG (reference sequence). The CDR3 loop spans 13 amino acids. In DNA, the CDR3 is TGTGCCTCCCAAGCTACAGGGAAAGAAAAACTGTTTTTT. Its translation is CASQATGKEKLFF.

V gene TRBV4-1 combines with J gene TRBJ2-3; maybe TRBD2 (6 bases). Trimming pared 3 bases from V and 0 bases from J, leaving 10 bases between. The CDR3 loop spans 15 amino acids. Germline values: CDR1 MGHRA, CDR2 YSYEKL. The CDR3: CASSHGGTSTDTQYF. CDR3 nucleotides: TGCGCCAGCAGCCATGGCGGGACCAGCACAGATACGCAGTATTTT.